The 4 T cell receptor beta chains listed next were all sequenced from one sample in a study of blood T cell repertoires in COVID-19. The table came from immunoSEQ multiplex PCR; TCRdb's copy has only in-frame clones and leaves some out. The sample carries fewer than 450,000 clones, around 90% recorded once. The sequencing sample was made of PBMCs or T cells enriched from blood (not recorded which). These TCRs come from a woman aged 40 to 50 with acute COVID-19.

This clone was seen only once. The rearrangement uses TRBV10-3 and TRBJ2-1; TRBD1 might be the D (5 bases). Germline CDR1 reads ENHRY; CDR2 reads SYGVKD. The CDR3 is 16 amino acids. V lost 0 bases and J 5 bases, leaving 14 bases between the germline ends. The CDR3 DNA reads TGTGCCATCAGTGAGTCCTTGAAGGGGTCCCACAATGAGCAGTTCTTC. Protein product: CAISESLKGSHNEQFF.

This rearrangement joins TRBV10-3 to TRBJ2-7; 9 positions match TRBD1. The CDR3 is 13 residues long. In germline, CDR1 is ENHRY, CDR2 SYGVKD. With 2 bases clipped from V and 6 bases from J, the junction kept 2 bases outside the gene matches. Written as DNA, the CDR3 is TGTGCCATCAGTGAGAACAGGGGGCCCGAGCAGTACTTC. Translation: CAISENRGPEQYF.

The rearrangement uses TRBV5-1 and TRBJ1-1; maybe TRBD1 (6 bases). CDR1 is SGHRS and CDR2 is YFSETQ in the germline V gene. V was pared by 4 bases and J by 2 bases, with 9 bases between. The CDR3 runs to 13 residues. CDR3 bases: TGCGCCAGCAGCGAGACAGGAAACACTGAAGCTTTCTTT. Protein product: CASSETGNTEAFF.

The chain joins TRBV27 to TRBJ2-5, with D perhaps TRBD2 (6 bases). Trimming removed 5 bases at V and 2 bases at J, with 18 bases between. Germline CDR1 is MNHEY and CDR2 is SMNVEV (reference sequence). The CDR3 is 16 residues long. CDR3 sequence reads: CASSPYRAGGQETQYF. CDR3 bases: TGTGCCAGCAGTCCCTACCGAGCGGGCGGTCAAGAGACCCAGTACTTC.